The 25 T cell receptor beta chains below all came from one sample that was sequenced in a study of T cell responses to AZD1222 COVID-19 vaccine. Clones were read by immunoSEQ multiplex PCR, and TCRdb kept only the in-frame ones, dropping some. The profile shows 120,000 or so clones, around nine tenths of them singletons. The source material was peripheral blood, sampled on day 0 of AZD1222 vaccination. The receptors stem from an adult in good health.

The chain couples TRBV4-3 to TRBJ2-7, with 9 nucleotides matching TRBD2. This CDR3 contains 16 residues. Germline-derived CDR1 and CDR2 are LGHNA and YSLEER. V dropped 0 bases and J dropped 3; count of bases not matched to a gene: 6. CDR3 DNA sequence: TGCGCCAGCAGCCAAGAAATGCGGGGGGGCATCTACGAGCAGTACTTC. Translated, it gives CASSQEMRGGIYEQYF.

This chain uses TRBV9 with TRBJ2-1, with TRBD2 matching over 11 bases. Germline V gives CDR1 SGDLS, CDR2 YYNGEE. The V and J ends lost 1 base and 5 bases, in that order; junction bases with no gene match: 5. CDR3 size: 16 residues. CDR3 loop: CASSVYPSGGNNEQFF. The CDR3 bases are TGTGCCAGCAGCGTATACCCTAGCGGGGGGAACAATGAGCAGTTCTTC.

The chain uses TRBV14 and TRBJ1-1, with D maybe TRBD1 (6 bases). CDR3 length: 14 residues. In germline, CDR1 is SGHDN, CDR2 FVKESK. The V and J ends lost 0 bases and 5 bases respectively, with 10 bases between them. CDR3 nucleotides: TGTGCCAGCAGCCAAGAAGGGGGGTGGACTGAAGCTTTCTTT. Translating gives CASSQEGGWTEAFF.

The chain joins TRBV9 to TRBJ1-2, with a possible D match to TRBD1 (5 bases). The germline CDR1 and CDR2 sequences are SGDLS and YYNGEE. Trimming pared 0 bases from V and 6 bases from J, leaving 12 bases between. This CDR3 is built from 14 residues. CDR3 amino acids: CASSVVTGTDGYTF. CDR3 DNA: TGTGCCAGCAGCGTAGTAACTGGGACGGATGGCTACACCTTC.

The chain's CDR3 is CASSKIASYNEQFF. The CDR3 DNA sequence: TGTGCCAGTAGCAAGATAGCGAGCTACAATGAGCAGTTCTTC. The chain employs TRBV19 and TRBJ2-1, with D possibly matching TRBD2 (5 bases). Germline CDR1 and CDR2: LNHDA and SQIVND (reference sequence). The V end lost 6 bases, the J end lost 3 bases, and 12 bases lay between the germline ends. The CDR3 is 14 amino acids.

This chain links TRBV3-1 (or the pseudogene TRBV3-2) with TRBJ1-2, with unresolved D. Trimming stripped 1 base from V and 3 bases from J, with 9 bases between. CDR1 and CDR2 (germline): LGHDT, YNNKEL (reference sequence). The CDR3 consists of 14 residues. The CDR3, as DNA: TGTGCCAGCAGCCAAGGGGCCGTGGACTATGGCTACACCTTC. It encodes CASSQGAVDYGYTF.

The rearrangement uses TRBV27 and TRBJ2-3; 9 bases line up with TRBD2. Per the germline V gene, CDR1 is MNHEY and CDR2 is SMNVEV (reference sequence). The CDR3 sequence is 14 residues long. The V gene end was trimmed by 6 bases and the J gene end by 4 bases; junction bases not matched to a gene: 5. CDR3 in amino acids: CASRDSGGPDTQYF. CDR3 nucleotides: TGTGCCAGCAGGGATAGCGGGGGCCCAGATACGCAGTATTTT.

The J gene is TRBJ2-7, the V gene TRBV7-9; TRBD1 matches 10 bases. CDR1 is SEHNR, CDR2 FQNEAQ, per germline (reference sequence). The CDR3 has 21 residues. V lost 5 bases, J lost 2 bases, and 24 bases stayed unmatched. The CDR3 nucleotides are TGTGCCAGCAGCAGCCCCCCTAAGGGACAGGGGAGGGTAAGCATCACCTACGAGCAGTACTTC. Translated: CASSSPPKGQGRVSITYEQYF.

The gene calls are TRBV19 and TRBJ2-1; 9 bases are shared with TRBD2. V was clipped by 3 bases and J by 7 bases; unmatched bases: 10. This CDR3 has 16 amino acids. Per the germline V gene, CDR1 is LNHDA and CDR2 is SQIVND (reference sequence). This CDR3 is CASSIRIQRGANEQFF. The CDR3 bases are TGTGCCAGTAGTATCCGTATCCAGCGGGGGGCTAATGAGCAGTTCTTC.

As concerns this clone: This CDR3 is also generated by other DNA sequences in the sample. The chain couples TRBV24-1 to TRBJ1-5; weak D call: TRBD1 (6 bases). Germline V gene data show CDR1 as KGHDR and CDR2 as SFDVKD. CDR3 size: 13 residues. Trimming left V 4 bases short and J 5 bases short, with 8 bases between. The CDR3 is CATSDRGDQPQHF. The CDR3 bases are TGTGCCACCAGTGACAGGGGAGATCAGCCCCAGCATTTT.

The rearrangement joins TRBV11-2 to TRBJ1-2; D perhaps matches TRBD1 (6 bases). CDR3 length: 15 residues. The V end lost 5 bases, the J end lost 2 bases, and 15 bases lay between the germline ends. Per the germline V gene, CDR1 is SGHAT and CDR2 is FQNNGV. The CDR3 DNA reads as TGTGCCAGCAGCCCCTCGAGGCAGGGGAACTATGGCTACACCTTC. It yields the protein CASSPSRQGNYGYTF.

This clone has just a few counts. This chain connects TRBV12-3 or TRBV12-4 to TRBJ1-2; unclear D gene. This CDR3 is 12 amino acids long. V lost 3 bases to trimming and J lost 8 bases, with 10 bases between them. This CDR3 is CASSLHEGGYTF. CDR3 bases: TGTGCCAGCAGTTTGCATGAGGGAGGCTACACCTTC.

Remarks on this clone: No conserved phenylalanine or tryptophan is present at the end of the CDR3, so a read error is the likely explanation. Because the CDR3's place on the DNA is in doubt, the DNA is left out and the CDR3 is given as listed by TCRdb. This chain joins TRBV1 and TRBJ1-5; TRBD1, as called in the table, went unchecked against the DNA. TRBV1 is annotated as a pseudogene. Ends included, the CDR3 has 12 residues. CDR3 region: CTSSQDWDRVST.

CDR3 in amino acids: CASSLAGSVNTEAFF. The CDR3 DNA is TGTGCCAGCAGCTTAGCCGGTTCTGTGAACACTGAAGCTTTCTTT. V is TRBV7-2 and J is TRBJ1-1; D is undetermined. The CDR3 is 15 amino acids. Germline CDR1 is SGHTA and CDR2 is FQGNSA. V dropped 0 bases and J dropped 0 bases, with 8 bases sitting between them.

The chain carries TRBV7-3 and TRBJ1-1, with D tentatively TRBD1 (6 bases). CDR3 length: 13 amino acids. V was trimmed by 6 bases and J by 5 bases, leaving 13 bases between them. The V gene's germline CDR1 is SGHTA and CDR2 FQGTGA. The CDR3 spells CASSSGVGTEAFF. The CDR3 region has the DNA TGTGCCAGCAGTTCAGGGGTAGGTACTGAAGCTTTCTTT.

The J gene is TRBJ2-7, the V gene TRBV7-6; 10 nucleotides agree with TRBD1. Germline V lookup: CDR1 SGHVS, CDR2 FNYEAQ. The CDR3 sequence is 15 residues long. The ends lost 4 bases at V and 2 bases at J; junction bases unmatched: 5. In nucleotides, the CDR3 is TGTGCCAGCAGCTCCCGGACAGGGGGTACCTACGAGCAGTACTTC. Its translation is CASSSRTGGTYEQYF. Together with reference TRBV7-6 and TRBJ2-7, the CDR3 gives the full variable domain: GAGVSQSPRYKVTKRGQDVALRCDPISGHVSLYWYRQALGQGPEFLTYFNYEAQQDKSGLPNDRFSAERPEGSISTLTIQRTEQRDSAMYRCASSSRTGGTYEQYFGPGTRLTVT.

The gene calls are TRBV7-2 and TRBJ1-3; TRBD1 might be the D (6 bases). Trimming removed 3 bases from V and 4 bases from J, with 16 bases in between. The CDR3 consists of 16 residues. The germline gives CDR1 SGHTA, CDR2 FQGNSA. CDR3: CASSLRGYLSGNTIYF. The CDR3 DNA is TGTGCCAGCAGCTTGAGGGGGTACCTCTCCGGAAACACCATATATTTT.

The chain joins TRBV2 to TRBJ1-3; possible D gene TRBD1, 5 bases. The CDR3 is 14 amino acids. CDR1 is SNHLY and CDR2 is FYNNEI in the germline V gene. With 7 bases removed from V and 3 bases from J, the gap between germline ends came to 13 bases. CDR3 bases: TGTGCCAGCACTGGGGGACTCCTTGGAAACACCATATATTTT. This sequence encodes CASTGGLLGNTIYF.

The rearrangement uses TRBV28 and TRBJ2-5, with unresolved D. CDR1 and CDR2 from the germline V gene are MDHEN and SYDVKM. The CDR3 is made up of 14 amino acids. The V and J ends lost 6 bases and 6 bases respectively, with 17 bases between them. CDR3 sequence (DNA): TGTGCCAGCAGCTCCCCGGCTCGCTTCAAGACCCAGTACTTC. Its protein product is CASSSPARFKTQYF.

CDR3 loop: CASSQVYNEQFF. The CDR3, as DNA: TGTGCCAGCAGCCAAGTCTACAATGAGCAGTTCTTC. The chain carries TRBV14 and TRBJ2-1; no definite D call. V lost 1 base and J lost 3, with 1 base in between. CDR3 length equals 12 residues. Germline CDR1 SGHDN, CDR2 FVKESK.

The gene calls are TRBV7-6 and TRBJ1-6; D gene unclear. Trimming removed 2 bases at V and 9 bases at J, with 14 bases between. Germline CDR1 reads SGHVS; CDR2 reads FNYEAQ. The CDR3 loop spans 15 amino acids. As DNA, the CDR3 is TGTGCCAGCAGCTTAAGTTCCCAAGTGCGTTCACCCCTCCACTTT. Its translation: CASSLSSQVRSPLHF.

This chain joins TRBV19 and TRBJ1-4; a possible D gene is TRBD1 (6 bases). Trimming removed 6 bases at V and 0 bases at J, with 11 bases between. CDR1 is LNHDA and CDR2 is SQIVND in the germline V gene (reference sequence). The CDR3 totals 15 residues. In DNA, the CDR3 is TGTGCCAGTAGGATAACAGGGACAACTAATGAAAAACTGTTTTTT. Encoded protein: CASRITGTTNEKLFF.

The chain employs TRBV5-6 and TRBJ1-4; 7 bases agree with TRBD1. In germline, CDR1 is SGHDT, CDR2 YYEEEE. There are 17 residues in the CDR3. V shed 1 base, J shed 0 bases, and the junction held 6 bases outside the gene matches. Here the CDR3 reads CASSLYGQASTNEKLFF. As DNA, the CDR3 is TGTGCCAGCAGCTTGTATGGACAGGCTTCAACTAATGAAAAACTGTTTTTT.

The chain recombines TRBV6-5 with TRBJ2-5; tentative D call: TRBD1 (7 bases). V lost 7 bases and J lost 5, with 14 bases in between. Germline assignment: CDR1 MNHEY and CDR2 SVGAGI. CDR3 length: 13 amino acids. CDR3 residues: CASTHPGGETQYF. The CDR3 DNA sequence: TGTGCCAGCACCCACCCAGGGGGGGAGACCCAGTACTTC.

This chain connects TRBV11-1 to TRBJ1-2; TRBD1 might be the D (5 bases). Germline V gene lookup returns CDR1 SGHAT and CDR2 FQDESV (reference sequence). Trimming took off 5 bases at V and 5 bases at J, with 15 bases between the two ends. This CDR3 has 14 residues. CDR3 sequence: CASSRADTRYGYTF. The CDR3 bases are TGTGCCAGCAGCCGAGCGGACACCCGTTATGGCTACACCTTC.